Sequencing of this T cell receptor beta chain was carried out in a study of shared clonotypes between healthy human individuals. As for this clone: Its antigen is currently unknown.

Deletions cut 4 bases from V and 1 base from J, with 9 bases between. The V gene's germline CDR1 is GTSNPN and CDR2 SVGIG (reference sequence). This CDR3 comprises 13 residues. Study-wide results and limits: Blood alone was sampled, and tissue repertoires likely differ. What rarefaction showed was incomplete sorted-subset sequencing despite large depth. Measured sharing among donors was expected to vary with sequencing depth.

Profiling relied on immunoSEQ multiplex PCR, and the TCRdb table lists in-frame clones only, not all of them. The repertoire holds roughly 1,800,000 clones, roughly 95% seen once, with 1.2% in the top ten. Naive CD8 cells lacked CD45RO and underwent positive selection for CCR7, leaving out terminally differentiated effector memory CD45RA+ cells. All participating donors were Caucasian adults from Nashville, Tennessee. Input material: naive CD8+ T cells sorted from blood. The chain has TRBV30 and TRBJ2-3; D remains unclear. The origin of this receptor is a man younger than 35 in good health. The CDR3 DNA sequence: TGTGCCTGGAACTTGGCGGGCACAGATACGCAGTATTTT. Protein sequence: CAWNLAGTDTQYF.